This T cell receptor beta chain came from a study of OX40 agonist ivuxolimab in advanced cancers. The wider study: Partial responses were recorded for three patients, including one with hepatocellular carcinoma and two with cutaneous melanoma.

The CDR3 contains 16 residues. The assay was immunoSEQ multiplex PCR, and TCRdb's table has in-frame clones only and misses some. The sample includes about 36,000 clones, 88% of them seen just once. The sequencing used CD4+ or CD8+ T cells sorted from blood, collected in a trial of the OX40 agonist ivuxolimab. This TCR was recovered from an adult with an advanced solid tumor such as melanoma, head and neck, liver or kidney cancer. The rearrangement uses TRBV21-1 and TRBJ2-7. TRBV21-1 represents a pseudogene. The chain's CDR3 is CASSKKGQTRNYEQYF. CDR3 sequence (DNA): TGTGCCAGCAGCAAAAAAGGGCAGACACGCAACTACGAGCAGTACTTC.